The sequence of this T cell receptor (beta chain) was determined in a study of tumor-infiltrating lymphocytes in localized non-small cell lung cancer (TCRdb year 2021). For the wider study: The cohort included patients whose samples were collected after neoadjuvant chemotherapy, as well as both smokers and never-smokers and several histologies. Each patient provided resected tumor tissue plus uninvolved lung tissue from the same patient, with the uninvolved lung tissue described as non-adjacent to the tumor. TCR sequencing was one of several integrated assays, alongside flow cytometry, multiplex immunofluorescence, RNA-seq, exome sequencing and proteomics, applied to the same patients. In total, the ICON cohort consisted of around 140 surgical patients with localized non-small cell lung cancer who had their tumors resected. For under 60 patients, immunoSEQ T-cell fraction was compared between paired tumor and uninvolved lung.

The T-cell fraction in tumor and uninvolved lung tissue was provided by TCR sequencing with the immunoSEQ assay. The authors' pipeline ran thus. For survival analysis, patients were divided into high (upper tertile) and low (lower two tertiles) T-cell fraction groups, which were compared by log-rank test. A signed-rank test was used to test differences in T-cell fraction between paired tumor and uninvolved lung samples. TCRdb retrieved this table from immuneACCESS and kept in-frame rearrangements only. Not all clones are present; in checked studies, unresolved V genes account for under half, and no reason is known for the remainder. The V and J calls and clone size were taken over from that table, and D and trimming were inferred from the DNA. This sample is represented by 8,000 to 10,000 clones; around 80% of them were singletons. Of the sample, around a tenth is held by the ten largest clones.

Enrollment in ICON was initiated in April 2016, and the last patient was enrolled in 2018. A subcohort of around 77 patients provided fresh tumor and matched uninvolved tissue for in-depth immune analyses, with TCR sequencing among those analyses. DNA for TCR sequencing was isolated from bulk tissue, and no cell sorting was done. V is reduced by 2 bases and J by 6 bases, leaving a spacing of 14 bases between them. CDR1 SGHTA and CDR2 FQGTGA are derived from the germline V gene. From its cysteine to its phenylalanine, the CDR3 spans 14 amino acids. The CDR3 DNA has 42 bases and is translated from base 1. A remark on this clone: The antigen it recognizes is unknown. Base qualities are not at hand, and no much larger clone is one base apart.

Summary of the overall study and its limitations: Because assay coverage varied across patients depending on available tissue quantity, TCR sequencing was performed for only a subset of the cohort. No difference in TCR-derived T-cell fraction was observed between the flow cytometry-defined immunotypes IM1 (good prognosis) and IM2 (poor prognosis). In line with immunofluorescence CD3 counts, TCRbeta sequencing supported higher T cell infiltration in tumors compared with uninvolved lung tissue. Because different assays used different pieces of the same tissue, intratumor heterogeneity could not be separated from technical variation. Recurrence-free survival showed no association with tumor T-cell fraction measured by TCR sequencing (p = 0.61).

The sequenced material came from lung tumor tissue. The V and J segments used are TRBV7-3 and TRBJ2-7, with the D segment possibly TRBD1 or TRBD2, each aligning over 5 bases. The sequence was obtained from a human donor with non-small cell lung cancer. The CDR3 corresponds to CASSLEGRGAEQYF. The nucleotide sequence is TGTGCCAGCAGCTTAGAGGGACGGGGCGCCGAGCAGTACTTC.